The clone carrying this T cell receptor (beta chain) was picked up many times. Its antigen is unidentified. The data derive from a study of blood T cells in healthy people across ages. Trimming pared 7 bases from V and 0 bases from J, leaving 11 bases between. The CDR3 runs 14 residues. A second about 7 to 12 cycle PCR used barcoded and J-beta primers. TCRdb analysed the 5' RACE reads with MiXCR anew, one entry per CDR3 protein. The sample has some 700,000 distinct CDR3 sequences, about 20% seen once. Study-level results: Naive T cell percentage and TCR beta diversity correlated strongly. Fewer expanded clones and more diversity marked long-lived versus aged donors.

The total RNA that was extracted per sample amounted to at least 5 micrograms. This sequence joins TRBV12-3 or TRBV12-4 and TRBJ2-3; D uncertain. The sequence derives from a man between 65 and 85 years old in good health. The specimen was blood. In DNA, the CDR3 is TGTGCCAGCACGTTGGGTCAGAGCACAGATACGCAGTATTTT. It specifies CASTLGQSTDTQYF.